This T cell receptor (beta chain) was identified in a study of blood T cell repertoires in COVID-19. CDR3 size: 14 residues. Per germline, CDR1 SGHNT and CDR2 YYREEE (reference sequence). Unmatched junction bases numbered 8, after V lost 4 bases and J lost 7 bases. Repertoires were generated with immunoSEQ multiplex PCR, while TCRdb's copy carries only in-frame clones and drops some. Seen here are roughly 180,000 clones, 82% observed once, and the top ten hold under 12%. Sequences were obtained from peripheral blood. The source is a woman at least 80 years old with active or convalescent COVID-19. V and J are TRBV5-4 and TRBJ1-2; 9 bases agree with TRBD1. CDR3 residues: CASSPRDRVGGYTF. The CDR3 DNA follows: TGTGCCAGCAGCCCCCGGGACAGGGTTGGTGGCTACACCTTC.